Listed below are T cell receptor beta chains from one sample, sequenced in a study of blood T cells in healthy people across ages. One entry per CDR3 protein, called by TCRdb with MiXCR from the 5' RACE reads. The data show over 950,000 distinct CDR3 sequences, 45% to 60% seen once. Sequences were obtained from blood. These receptors all stem from a woman aged 55-69 years in good health. The CDR3 runs from the conserved cysteine through the conserved F or W. A D gene is named only where the DNA matches it firmly. The size entry is marked missing in some rows and otherwise reads once, few, many or a size class.

V: TRBV7-9
D: .
size: .
J: TRBJ2-7
DNA: TGTGCCAGCAGTCATTCCGGGACTTCCGAGCAGTACTTC
CDR3: CASSHSGTSEQYF

V: TRBV20-1
D: .
size: .
J: TRBJ2-7
DNA: TGCAGTGCTAGGTCTAGCAGGTCCTACGAGCAGTACTTC
CDR3: CSARSSRSYEQYF

V: TRBV2
D: TRBD1
size: many
J: TRBJ1-1
DNA: TGTGCCAGCAGGTGGAGGGGGACAGGGTCTCCTGAAGCTTTCTTT
CDR3: CASRWRGTGSPEAFF

V: TRBV12-3/TRBV12-4
D: .
size: .
J: TRBJ1-2
DNA: TGTGCCAGCAGCCACCCCTGGCCTAAAAACTATGGCTACACCTTC
CDR3: CASSHPWPKNYGYTF

V: TRBV7-9
D: .
size: .
J: TRBJ2-5
DNA: TGTGCCAGCAGCTTTGACCAGCGAAGGTGGGAGACCCAGTACTTC
CDR3: CASSFDQRRWETQYF

V: TRBV10-3
D: TRBD1
size: .
J: TRBJ1-4
DNA: TGTGCCATCGGGGGACAGGGATTGGGTGAAAAACTGTTTTTT
CDR3: CAIGGQGLGEKLFF

V: TRBV20-1
D: TRBD2
size: once
J: TRBJ2-3
DNA: TGCAGTGCTAGCCTGACTAGCGGGAGTGGAAATACGCAGTATTTT
CDR3: CSASLTSGSGNTQYF

V: TRBV4-1
D: TRBD1
size: .
J: TRBJ2-7
DNA: TGCGCCAGCAGCCAAGTTCTGGGACAGCCCTACGAGCAGTACTTC
CDR3: CASSQVLGQPYEQYF

V: TRBV30
D: .
size: .
J: TRBJ2-5
DNA: TGTGCCTGGAGTCTGTCGACTACGGAGCAGTACTTC
CDR3: CAWSLSTTEQYF

V: TRBV19
D: .
size: .
J: TRBJ2-5
DNA: TGTGCCAGTAGTACCCACAGGGGACTGGCCGAGGAGACCCAGTACTTC
CDR3: CASSTHRGLAEETQYF

V: TRBV27
D: TRBD1
size: few
J: TRBJ2-7
DNA: TGTGCCAGCAGCCCCCGGACCGGGACAGGGTTCTACGAGCAGTACTTC
CDR3: CASSPRTGTGFYEQYF

V: TRBV20-1
D: TRBD2
size: .
J: TRBJ2-5
DNA: TGCAGTGCCCAATCTCCTCCTAGCGGGAGGGAGACCCAGTACTTC
CDR3: CSAQSPPSGRETQYF

V: TRBV28
D: .
size: .
J: TRBJ1-5
DNA: TGTGCCAGCGGACTGGTGGGGGGAAAGCCCCAGCATTTT
CDR3: CASGLVGGKPQHF

V: TRBV2
D: TRBD1
size: .
J: TRBJ2-5
DNA: TGTGCCAGCAGAATGGACAGGTGGAATGAGCAGTACTTC
CDR3: CASRMDRWNEQYF

V: TRBV6-5
D: .
size: few
J: TRBJ1-6
DNA: TGTGCCAGCAGTTACGAGCGGGTCCGGGGGAGCTCCTATAATTCACCCCTCCACTTT
CDR3: CASSYERVRGSSYNSPLHF

V: TRBV20-1
D: TRBD2
size: .
J: TRBJ2-5
DNA: TGCAGTGCTAATTTAGCGGGAGTAGCTGAGACCCAGTACTTC
CDR3: CSANLAGVAETQYF

V: TRBV20-1
D: TRBD2
size: few
J: TRBJ2-7
DNA: TGCAGTGCTAGACGGTGGGGGACTAGCGGAAACTCCTACGAGCAGTACTTC
CDR3: CSARRWGTSGNSYEQYF

V: TRBV7-2
D: .
size: .
J: TRBJ1-1
DNA: TGTGCCAGCAGCCTCTACCGGGACACTGAAGCTTTCTTT
CDR3: CASSLYRDTEAFF

V: TRBV27
D: TRBD2
size: many
J: TRBJ2-3
DNA: TGTGCCAGCAGTAATCTAGCGGGAGCGGCAGATACGCAGTATTTT
CDR3: CASSNLAGAADTQYF

V: TRBV3-1
D: TRBD1
size: .
J: TRBJ2-7
DNA: TGTGCCAGCAGCCAAGATATGACAGGGGAGGACGAGCAGTACTTC
CDR3: CASSQDMTGEDEQYF

V: TRBV29-1
D: .
size: many
J: TRBJ2-7
DNA: TGCAGCGTTTCCGTGACCATGCTGGGGTACGAGCAGTACTTC
CDR3: CSVSVTMLGYEQYF

V: TRBV10-3
D: TRBD2
size: .
J: TRBJ2-3
DNA: TGTGCCATCAGCTCCCCGACTAGCGTCCCAGATACGCAGTATTTT
CDR3: CAISSPTSVPDTQYF

V: TRBV20-1
D: .
size: .
J: TRBJ2-1
DNA: TGCAGTGCTAGTGGTCTATACACTGTTTCGGATGAGCAGTTCTTC
CDR3: CSASGLYTVSDEQFF

V: TRBV11-1
D: TRBD2
size: .
J: TRBJ2-3
DNA: TGTGCCAGCAGACGAGCGGGGCTCACAGATACGCAGTATTTT
CDR3: CASRRAGLTDTQYF

V: TRBV4-2
D: .
size: .
J: TRBJ2-7
DNA: TGTGCCAGCAGCCAGAGGGAGGGGGGGTTCAACGAGCAGTACTTC
CDR3: CASSQREGGFNEQYF

V: TRBV14
D: TRBD2
size: once
J: TRBJ2-1
DNA: TGTGCCAGCAGCCAAGATAGGGGTAGCGGGAGTAGGGGAGGAGAGCAGTTCTTC
CDR3: CASSQDRGSGSRGGEQFF

V: TRBV7-2
D: TRBD2
size: .
J: TRBJ2-1
DNA: TGTGCCAGCAGCCTCCAGCTAGCGGACAATGAGCAGTTCTTC
CDR3: CASSLQLADNEQFF

V: TRBV20-1
D: .
size: .
J: TRBJ1-1
DNA: TGCAGTGCTAGGAGGGAGACTGAAGCTTTCTTT
CDR3: CSARRETEAFF

V: TRBV7-9
D: .
size: .
J: TRBJ2-1
DNA: TGTGCCAGCAGCCCGGGACAAACTTACAATGAGCAGTTCTTC
CDR3: CASSPGQTYNEQFF

V: TRBV7-2
D: .
size: .
J: TRBJ2-5
DNA: TGTGCCAGCGCAGGTTACCAAGAGACCCAGTACTTC
CDR3: CASAGYQETQYF

V: TRBV12-3/TRBV12-4
D: .
size: .
J: TRBJ1-2
DNA: TGTGCCAGCAACACGAACAGGGCGACCTATGGCTACACCTTC
CDR3: CASNTNRATYGYTF

V: TRBV7-3
D: .
size: once
J: TRBJ2-1
DNA: TGTGCCAGCAGCCCCCGCGCGGGATTCAATGAGCAGTTCTTC
CDR3: CASSPRAGFNEQFF

V: TRBV29-1
D: .
size: .
J: TRBJ1-5
DNA: TGCAGCGCCGCGGGTGGGGGTCAGCCCCAGCATTTT
CDR3: CSAAGGGQPQHF

V: TRBV7-2
D: TRBD2
size: .
J: TRBJ2-1
DNA: TGTGCCAGCAGCTTAGGCCCTAGCGGGAGTGGCCCAAATGAGCAGTTCTTC
CDR3: CASSLGPSGSGPNEQFF

V: TRBV7-2
D: .
size: .
J: TRBJ2-2
DNA: TGTGCCAGCAGCCACTTTGGTACCGGGGAGCTGTTTTTT
CDR3: CASSHFGTGELFF

V: TRBV28
D: TRBD2
size: .
J: TRBJ2-7
DNA: TGTGCCAGCAGACCAAGGACTAGCGGGAGTCAGAGGTCCTACGAGCAGTACTTC
CDR3: CASRPRTSGSQRSYEQYF

V: TRBV14
D: TRBD2
size: few
J: TRBJ2-1
DNA: TGTGCCAGCAGCCTATCCAATAGACAGTTACTAGCGGGAACTCCCCGGAGTATCAATGAGCAGTTCTTC
CDR3: CASSLSNRQLLAGTPRSINEQFF

V: TRBV15
D: .
size: .
J: TRBJ2-7
DNA: TGTGCCACCAGCAAACGAGGCCTCCGGGACACGGTCTACGAGCAGTACTTC
CDR3: CATSKRGLRDTVYEQYF

V: TRBV7-2
D: TRBD2
size: .
J: TRBJ2-3
DNA: TGTGCCAGCAGCCAGACTAGCGGACTTATCACAGATACGCAGTATTTT
CDR3: CASSQTSGLITDTQYF

V: TRBV27
D: TRBD2
size: .
J: TRBJ2-7
DNA: TGTGCCAGCGGGGACTACAATGAGCAGTACTTC
CDR3: CASGDYNEQYF

V: TRBV29-1
D: .
size: .
J: TRBJ1-1
DNA: TGCAGCGTCGACCTGACTGGACCTGAAGCTTTCTTT
CDR3: CSVDLTGPEAFF

V: TRBV7-2
D: .
size: few
J: TRBJ1-5
DNA: TGTGCCAGCAGCTGGGCAGCTAGCAATCAGCCCCAGCATTTT
CDR3: CASSWAASNQPQHF

V: TRBV10-3
D: .
size: few
J: TRBJ1-2
DNA: TGTGCCATCAGCCAGATCCTCGGCGGCGGTGGCTACACCTTC
CDR3: CAISQILGGGGYTF

V: TRBV6-2/TRBV6-3
D: .
size: few
J: TRBJ2-3
DNA: TGTGCCAGCAGTTACTCTTCTAGTTCAGATACGCAGTATTTT
CDR3: CASSYSSSSDTQYF